One and the same sample provided the 10 T cell receptor beta chains below, sequenced in a study of cytomegalovirus exposure and HLA in healthy donors. It was with 60 Vbeta and 13 Jbeta primers that the PCR ran. The method was immunoSEQ multiplex PCR; TCRdb's version includes in-frame clones alone and lacks a portion of them. The sample consists of 150,000 to 200,000 clones, about 78% of them appearing once. The specimen sequenced was PBMCs. Receptors originate from a woman aged 45-60 years in good health and CMV-seropositive.

The chain couples TRBV9 to TRBJ1-2; possibly TRBD1 for D (5 bases). The ends were cut back, 0 bases at V and 3 bases at J, with 12 bases in the middle. Germline V lookup: CDR1 SGDLS, CDR2 YYNGEE. The CDR3 spans 15 residues. The CDR3 region is CASSVAPQGHYGYTF. CDR3 sequence (DNA): TGTGCCAGCAGCGTAGCTCCCCAGGGCCACTATGGCTACACCTTC.

The chain recombines TRBV9 with TRBJ2-3; 7 nucleotides match TRBD1. V trimming: 0 bases; J trimming: 4 bases; junction bases outside the gene matches: 8. Germline assignment: CDR1 SGDLS and CDR2 YYNGEE. CDR3 length: 16 amino acids. The CDR3 region has the DNA TGTGCCAGCAGCGTAGAGCCTGAGGGGGCTCCAGATACGCAGTATTTT. Encoded protein: CASSVEPEGAPDTQYF.

The J gene is TRBJ1-3, the V gene TRBV7-9; 7 positions match TRBD1. CDR1 SEHNR and CDR2 FQNEAQ come from the germline V gene (reference sequence). V shed 2 bases and J 2 bases; nucleotides not matched to a gene: 3. CDR3 length: 15 residues. CDR3 protein: CASSLTGEAGNTIYF. The DNA for the CDR3 is TGTGCCAGCAGCTTAACAGGGGAGGCTGGAAACACCATATATTTT.

This clone occurred once. The V and J genes are TRBV6-5 and TRBJ2-3; 7 bases fit TRBD2. CDR3 length: 13 amino acids. After removal of 6 bases from V and 1 base from J, the junction contained 1 base not matched to a gene. Germline-derived CDR1 and CDR2 are MNHEY and SVGAGI. The CDR3 loop reads CASRTSGTDTQYF. In DNA form, the CDR3 reads TGTGCCAGCAGAACTAGCGGCACAGATACGCAGTATTTT.

J is TRBJ2-3 and V is TRBV27; D gene ambiguous. The CDR3 consists of 13 residues. Germline values: CDR1 MNHEY, CDR2 SMNVEV (reference sequence). The V end was cut by 0 bases, the J end by 4 bases, with 5 bases between. The CDR3 loop reads CASSLSESDTQYF. The CDR3 DNA follows: TGTGCCAGCAGTTTATCAGAGTCAGATACGCAGTATTTT.

V is TRBV7-8 and J is TRBJ2-2, with D hard to call. The CDR3 is 14 amino acids. Germline V gene sequence: CDR1 SGHVS, CDR2 FQNEAQ. V dropped 7 bases and J dropped 2 bases, with 11 bases sitting between them. The CDR3 nucleotides are TGTGCCAGCACCCAATTAGCTAACACCGGGGAGCTGTTTTTT. As protein: CASTQLANTGELFF.

The table lists this clone with a count of one. This chain connects TRBV6-5 to TRBJ1-5; 9 bases are shared with TRBD1. The CDR3 contains 15 residues. Germline V gene data show CDR1 as MNHEY and CDR2 as SVGAGI. The J segment lost 3 bases and the V segment lost 6 bases, leaving 6 bases of the junction unmatched. The CDR3 DNA is TGTGCCAGCAGGAGAACAGGGGGCAACAATCAGCCCCAGCATTTT. It yields the protein CASRRTGGNNQPQHF.

This clone was counted a few times. This chain links TRBV7-6 with TRBJ1-4; a weak D match, TRBD1 (6 bases). Germline assignment: CDR1 SGHVS and CDR2 FNYEAQ. V was cut by 8 bases and J by 3 bases, with 16 bases left in between. The CDR3 is made up of 15 amino acids. DNA for the CDR3: TGTGCCAGCTTCGGGGTGGGGGCCCCTAATGAAAAACTGTTTTTT. It specifies CASFGVGAPNEKLFF.

This clone rates as medium-sized. This chain joins TRBV25-1 and TRBJ2-7; tentatively, D is TRBD2 (6 bases). Trimming removed 8 bases at V and 4 bases at J, with 18 bases between. The CDR3 has 14 amino acids. The germline V gene has CDR1 MGHDK and CDR2 SYGVNS. The CDR3 sequence: CASAREGGAYEQYF. The CDR3 DNA follows: TGTGCCAGCGCCCGCGAAGGAGGGGCGTACGAGCAGTACTTC.

Details on this clone: Different DNA sequences within this sample yield the same CDR3. J is TRBJ1-5 and V is TRBV30; D unclear. Germline loops: CDR1 GTSNPN, CDR2 SVGIG (reference sequence). The CDR3 has 13 residues. V lost 0 bases and J 2 bases, leaving 5 bases between the germline ends. The CDR3 region is CAWSVGGNQPQHF. The CDR3 bases are TGTGCCTGGAGTGTCGGGGGCAATCAGCCCCAGCATTTT.